These 10 T cell receptor beta chains came from one sample sequenced in a study of cytomegalovirus exposure and HLA in healthy donors. A multiplex PCR was run with 60 Vbeta primers and 13 Jbeta primers. The assay was immunoSEQ multiplex PCR, and TCRdb's table has in-frame clones only and misses some. The sample has some 120,000 clones; approximately 80% are singletons. Source material: PBMCs. Receptors were obtained from a man between 40 and 49 years old in good health and CMV-seropositive.

The chain is built from TRBV7-2 and TRBJ2-1; TRBD2 agrees at 9 bases. V trimming: 5 bases; J trimming: 4 bases; junction bases outside the gene matches: 12. CDR3 size: 17 residues. The germline V gene has CDR1 SGHTA and CDR2 FQGNSA. This chain's CDR3 is CASSNKGASGDYNEQFF. The CDR3, as DNA: TGTGCCAGCAGCAATAAGGGAGCTAGCGGGGATTACAATGAGCAGTTCTTC.

The chain employs TRBV15 and TRBJ1-2; possibly TRBD1 for D (5 bases). CDR1 and CDR2 (germline): LNHNV, YYDKDF (reference sequence). The CDR3 spans 17 residues. The germline V and J ends were trimmed by 1 base and 5 bases, with 20 bases remaining between them. The CDR3 sequence is CATSRGGRGLEGYGYTF. The CDR3 bases are TGTGCCACCAGCAGAGGTGGTAGGGGTCTTGAAGGGTATGGCTACACCTTC.

This rearrangement joins TRBV5-1 to TRBJ2-1; the match to TRBD2 covers 15 bases. CDR1 is SGHRS and CDR2 is YFSETQ in the germline V gene. Trimming at V came to 4 bases and at J to 4 bases, leaving 12 bases not matched to a gene. The CDR3 is made up of 19 amino acids. CDR3 sequence reads: CASSIRTSGGDPIYNEQFF. The CDR3 nucleotides read TGCGCCAGCAGCATAAGGACTAGCGGGGGGGATCCCATATACAATGAGCAGTTCTTC.

This rearrangement joins TRBV6-1 to TRBJ2-2; 7 positions agree with TRBD1. With V trimmed by 7 bases and J by 5 bases, 7 bases remained unmatched. This CDR3 has 14 amino acids. Germline-derived CDR1 and CDR2 are MNHNS and SASEGT. CDR3 sequence reads: CASNTGVETGELFF. CDR3 in DNA: TGTGCCAGCAATACAGGGGTAGAGACCGGGGAGCTGTTTTTT.

A few counts support this clone. This rearrangement joins TRBV28 to TRBJ2-2; 11 bases match TRBD1. J was trimmed by 6 bases and V by 7 bases; bases with no gene match: 1. Germline V gene lookup returns CDR1 MDHEN and CDR2 SYDVKM. This CDR3 has 13 residues. The CDR3 spells CASTGQGAGELFF. CDR3 nucleotides: TGTGCCAGCACGGGACAGGGGGCCGGGGAGCTGTTTTTT.

This clone is judged medium-sized. The chain has TRBV6-4 and TRBJ2-3; the match to TRBD2 covers 11 bases. V lost 0 bases to trimming and J lost 4 bases; unmatched junction nucleotides: 3. CDR1 and CDR2 (germline): MRHNA, SNTAGT. The CDR3 is 16 residues long. CDR3 amino acids: CASSDSSGGAPDTQYF. In DNA, the CDR3 is TGTGCCAGCAGTGACTCTAGCGGGGGGGCGCCAGATACGCAGTATTTT.

With regard to this clone: The sample contains more than one DNA sequence encoding this CDR3. This chain uses TRBV7-6 with TRBJ2-3; D might be TRBD1 (5 bases). Trimming took off 1 base at V and 2 bases at J, with 22 bases between the two ends. The CDR3 is 19 amino acids. In germline, CDR1 is SGHVS, CDR2 FNYEAQ. In nucleotides, the CDR3 is TGTGCCAGCAGCTTAGGACAGTTCAGGGCAGAAAGGGACACAGATACGCAGTATTTT. Residues: CASSLGQFRAERDTDTQYF.

CDR3 DNA: TGCGCCAGCAGCCTCCTAGTAGGGGGAGCCTACGAGCAGTACTTC. Translation gives CASSLLVGGAYEQYF. The chain couples TRBV4-3 to TRBJ2-5, with D possibly being TRBD1 (6 bases). The J call is uncertain, as TRBJ2-7 better fits the DNA end. Germline V gene data show CDR1 as LGHNA and CDR2 as YSLEER. The CDR3 covers 15 residues.

The chain employs TRBV2 and TRBJ2-1; the match to TRBD2 covers 11 bases. Germline CDR1 is SNHLY and CDR2 is FYNNEI. The trim removed 6 bases at V and 8 bases at J, leaving 15 bases unmatched. This CDR3 has 17 amino acids. In DNA form, the CDR3 reads TGTGCCAGCAGGGGGCGACTAGCGGGGATCATGAACCATGAGCAGTTCTTC. This codes for CASRGRLAGIMNHEQFF. The full variable domain, rest sourced from reference TRBV2 and TRBJ2-1, is EPEVTQTPSHQVTQMGQEVILRCVPISNHLYFYWYRQILGQKVEFLVSFYNNEISEKSEIFDDQFSVERPDGSNFTLKIRSTKLEDSAMYFCASRGRLAGIMNHEQFFGPGTRLTVL.

The chain couples TRBV19 to TRBJ2-7, with 10 bases that match TRBD2. From germline, CDR1 is LNHDA and CDR2 SQIVND (reference sequence). The CDR3 extends over 13 amino acids. Unmatched junction bases numbered 4, after V lost 6 bases and J lost 5 bases. CDR3 nucleotides: TGTGCCAGTAGCTCTAGCGGGGGCGACGAGCAGTACTTC. It is translated as CASSSSGGDEQYF.